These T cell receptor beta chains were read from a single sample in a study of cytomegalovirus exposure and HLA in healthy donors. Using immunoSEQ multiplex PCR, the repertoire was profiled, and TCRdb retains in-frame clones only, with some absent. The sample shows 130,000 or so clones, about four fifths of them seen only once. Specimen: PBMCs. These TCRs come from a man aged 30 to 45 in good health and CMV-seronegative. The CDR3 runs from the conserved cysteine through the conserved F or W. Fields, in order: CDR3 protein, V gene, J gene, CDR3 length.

CDR3: CASSLTGVNTEAFF; V: TRBV5-4; J: TRBJ1-1; length: 14
CDR3: CASRPDRGPMSEQFF; V: TRBV6-4; J: TRBJ2-1; length: 15
CDR3: CASSEERGRAFF; V: TRBV6-1; J: TRBJ1-1; length: 12
CDR3: CASTLGQDYEQYF; V: TRBV5-1; J: TRBJ2-7; length: 13
CDR3: CASSTGTGSYEQYF; V: TRBV7-6; J: TRBJ2-7; length: 14
CDR3: CASSLTGSGSGNEQFF; V: TRBV7-9; J: TRBJ2-1; length: 16
CDR3: CASRERSPTYNEQFF; V: TRBV13; J: TRBJ2-1; length: 15
CDR3: CASSAGTETEAFF; V: TRBV5-1; J: TRBJ1-1; length: 13
CDR3: CATSRDRGRSQPQHF; V: TRBV15; J: TRBJ1-5; length: 15
CDR3: CASSLNSDTQYF; V: TRBV11-3; J: TRBJ2-3; length: 12
CDR3: CASSQGLAGNYEQYF; V: TRBV4-3; J: TRBJ2-7; length: 15
CDR3: CASSLAAGVEAFF; V: TRBV27; J: TRBJ1-1; length: 13
CDR3: CASRIGQPNSPLHF; V: TRBV27; J: TRBJ1-6; length: 14
CDR3: CASSEGRTASGQYF; V: TRBV6-1; J: TRBJ2-7; length: 14
CDR3: CASSVDREETQYF; V: TRBV19; J: TRBJ2-5; length: 13
CDR3: CASSTPGPQHF; V: TRBV19; J: TRBJ1-5; length: 11
CDR3: CASSLDRTYEQYF; V: TRBV4-3; J: TRBJ2-7; length: 13
CDR3: CASSSNDRFNQPQHF; V: TRBV28; J: TRBJ1-5; length: 15
CDR3: CASSQEVVRGAEAFF; V: TRBV4-2; J: TRBJ1-1; length: 15
CDR3: CASSFHPGTGLGETQYF; V: TRBV7-9; J: TRBJ2-5; length: 17
CDR3: CSVVATGIDGYTF; V: TRBV29-1; J: TRBJ1-2; length: 13
CDR3: CASSLGTGAFYEQYF; V: TRBV27; J: TRBJ2-7; length: 15